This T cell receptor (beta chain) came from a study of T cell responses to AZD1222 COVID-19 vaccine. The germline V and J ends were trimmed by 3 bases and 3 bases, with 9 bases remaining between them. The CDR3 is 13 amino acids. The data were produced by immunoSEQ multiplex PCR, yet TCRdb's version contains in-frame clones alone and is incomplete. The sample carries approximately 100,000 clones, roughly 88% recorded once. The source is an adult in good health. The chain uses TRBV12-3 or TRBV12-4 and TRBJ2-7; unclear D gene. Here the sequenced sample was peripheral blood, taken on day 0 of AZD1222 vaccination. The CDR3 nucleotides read TGTGCCAGCAGTTTTAGACTGGGCTACGAGCAGTACTTC. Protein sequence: CASSFRLGYEQYF.